A single sample is the source of the 26 T cell receptor beta chains below, sequenced in a study of shared clonotypes between healthy human individuals. Generated by immunoSEQ multiplex PCR, the TCRdb table keeps only in-frame clones and is missing some. The profile covers about 680,000 clones, with roughly 70% appearing a single time and under 2% taken by the ten largest. What was sequenced was memory CD4+ T cells sorted from blood. Subset: CD45RA-negative fraction. These receptor sequences come from a woman in her twenties or thirties in good health.

The chain carries TRBV5-4 and TRBJ2-3, with 11 bases that match TRBD2. The germline V gene encodes CDR1 SGHNT and CDR2 YYREEE (reference sequence). The CDR3 consists of 16 residues. With 2 bases clipped from V and 5 bases from J, the junction kept 7 bases outside the gene matches. Written as DNA, the CDR3 is TGTGCCAGCAGCTTAAGGCTAGCGGGAGGAGTAGATACGCAGTATTTT. It encodes CASSLRLAGGVDTQYF.

The rearrangement links TRBV7-8 to TRBJ2-2; D perhaps matches TRBD2 (5 bases). The CDR3 consists of 13 residues. Germline CDR1 reads SGHVS; CDR2 reads FQNEAQ. Trimming pared 7 bases from V and 4 bases from J, leaving 10 bases between. CDR3 DNA sequence: TGTGCCAGCAACCCTAGCACCACCGGGGAGCTGTTTTTT. Its translation is CASNPSTTGELFF.

This clone was seen a few times. The J gene is TRBJ2-7, the V gene TRBV7-2, with a possible D match to TRBD2 (6 bases). CDR1 is SGHTA, CDR2 FQGNSA, per germline. V was cut by 5 bases and J by 6 bases, with 23 bases left in between. This CDR3 region has 16 residues. The CDR3 sequence is CASSPFLREYQSEQYF. The DNA for the CDR3 is TGTGCCAGCAGCCCCTTTTTACGGGAGTATCAGTCCGAGCAGTACTTC.

As to this clone: Other DNA sequences of this sample code for an identical CDR3. The rearrangement links TRBV18 to TRBJ1-5; 7 bases align to TRBD1. The germline gives CDR1 KGHSH, CDR2 LQKENI. V shed 3 bases and J 5 bases; nucleotides not matched to a gene: 4. The CDR3 covers 14 residues. CDR3 bases: TGTGCCAGCTCACCGACAGGGCGAGATCAGCCCCAGCATTTT. Protein product: CASSPTGRDQPQHF.

The chain recombines TRBV18 with TRBJ1-2; TRBD1 matches at 8 bases. This CDR3 is 15 amino acids long. Trimming cost V 3 bases and J 3 bases; bases outside gene matches: 6. Germline assignment: CDR1 KGHSH and CDR2 LQKENI. CDR3 sequence (DNA): TGTGCCAGCTCACCGGGGACGGACAGGGACTATGGCTACACCTTC. This codes for CASSPGTDRDYGYTF.

The rearrangement uses TRBV15 and TRBJ1-5; 12 bases are shared with TRBD1. Germline V lookup: CDR1 LNHNV, CDR2 YYDKDF (reference sequence). CDR3 length: 17 residues. V gave up 0 bases and J gave up 8 bases; unmatched junction bases: 8. The CDR3: CATSRDGGQGAKKPQHF. The CDR3 DNA follows: TGTGCCACCAGCAGAGATGGGGGACAGGGGGCGAAGAAGCCCCAGCATTTT.

The chain couples TRBV27 to TRBJ1-2; the D gene is possibly TRBD1 (5 bases). The CDR3 consists of 13 residues. In germline, CDR1 is MNHEY, CDR2 SMNVEV (reference sequence). V dropped 4 bases and J dropped 8 bases, with 14 bases sitting between them. CDR3 in DNA: TGTGCCAGCAGTTCCCCTACAGGTGAAGGCTACACCTTC. Translation: CASSSPTGEGYTF.

The chain is built from TRBV30 and TRBJ2-7; 7 positions agree with TRBD1. The CDR3 length is 15 residues. V shed 0 bases and J 4 bases; nucleotides not matched to a gene: 9. CDR1 is GTSNPN and CDR2 is SVGIG in the germline V gene (reference sequence). The CDR3, as DNA: TGTGCCTGGAGTGTTCGGTATAGGGGGCTATACGAGCAGTACTTC. Its protein is CAWSVRYRGLYEQYF.

The chain uses TRBV28 and TRBJ2-7; a possible D gene is TRBD2 (7 bases). Between the trimmed V and J ends, which lost 6 bases and 2 bases, there was a span of 14 bases. The germline V gene has CDR1 MDHEN and CDR2 SYDVKM. There are 14 residues in the CDR3. CDR3 region: CASSPAGAPYEQYF. In DNA, the CDR3 is TGTGCCAGCAGCCCCGCGGGGGCGCCCTACGAGCAGTACTTC.

The chain joins TRBV9 to TRBJ2-5; the D gene is possibly TRBD1 (6 bases). Germline values: CDR1 SGDLS, CDR2 YYNGEE. Trimming left V 5 bases short and J 0 bases short, with 8 bases between. This CDR3 spans 13 amino acids. The CDR3 reads CASRRDNQETQYF. DNA of the CDR3: TGTGCCAGCAGACGGGACAACCAAGAGACCCAGTACTTC.

The rearrangement joins TRBV9 to TRBJ2-2, with D maybe TRBD2 (6 bases). CDR1 SGDLS and CDR2 YYNGEE come from the germline V gene. V was cut by 8 bases and J by 1 base, with 12 bases left in between. CDR3 size: 14 residues. The CDR3 sequence is CASRGLMNTGELFF. The CDR3 coding sequence is TGTGCCAGTAGGGGACTGATGAACACCGGGGAGCTGTTTTTT.

This clone came up a few times. The rearrangement links TRBV25-1 to TRBJ2-2; 8 bases agree with TRBD1. CDR1 and CDR2 from the germline V gene are MGHDK and SYGVNS. J gave up 6 bases and V 4 bases, and 7 bases lay outside the gene matches. CDR3 length: 15 residues. The CDR3 DNA follows: TGTGCCAGCAGTGCCCGGACAGGGTCCTCCGGGGAGCTGTTTTTT. As protein: CASSARTGSSGELFF. Full variable domain (rest looked up from reference TRBV25-1 and TRBJ2-2): EADIYQTPRYLVIGTGKKITLECSQTMGHDKMYWYQQDPGMELHLIHYSYGVNSTEKGDLSSESTVSRIRTEHFPLTLESARPSHTSQYLCASSARTGSSGELFFGEGSRLTVL.

This clone was observed a few times. CDR3 amino acids: CASSPGMPLSGETQYF. The DNA of the CDR3 is TGTGCCAGCTCACCAGGGATGCCACTCTCAGGGGAGACCCAGTACTTC. The chain joins TRBV18 to TRBJ2-5, with D possibly being TRBD1 (5 bases). The V and J ends lost 2 bases and 5 bases respectively, with 18 bases between them. The CDR3 consists of 16 residues. The germline CDR1 and CDR2 sequences are KGHSH and LQKENI.

As for this clone: A much larger clone is a single base away; this may be a read error. The sample holds other DNA sequences that translate to the same CDR3. The chain couples TRBV11-2 to TRBJ1-1, with D uncertain. In germline, CDR1 is SGHAT, CDR2 FQNNGV. Trimming removed 5 bases from V and 3 bases from J, with 10 bases in between. The CDR3 consists of 13 residues. The CDR3 DNA is TGTGCCAGCAGCGCACAGAGGGACACTGAAGCTTTCTTT. This encodes CASSAQRDTEAFF.

The chain joins TRBV10-3 to TRBJ2-1, with 12 bases that match TRBD2. CDR3 size: 15 residues. From germline, CDR1 is ENHRY and CDR2 SYGVKD. V lost 0 bases and J lost 6; bases outside the gene matches: 0. The CDR3 region has the DNA TGTGCCATCAGTGAGTCGACTAGCGGGGGCAATGAGCAGTTCTTC. Its protein is CAISESTSGGNEQFF.

This clone was detected many times. The chain carries TRBV28 and TRBJ2-7; D could derive from TRBD1 or TRBD2 (5 bases each). The CDR3 length is 13 residues. The V end lost 4 bases, the J end lost 3 bases, and 10 bases lay between the germline ends. Germline CDR1 is MDHEN and CDR2 is SYDVKM. CDR3 loop: CASSWTRDYEQYF. The DNA for the CDR3 is TGTGCCAGCAGTTGGACACGGGACTACGAGCAGTACTTC. The whole variable domain, filled in from reference TRBV28 and TRBJ2-7, reads DVKVTQSSRYLVKRTGEKVFLECVQDMDHENMFWYRQDPGLGLRLIYFSYDVKMKEKGDIPEGYSVSREKKERFSLILESASTNQTSMYLCASSWTRDYEQYFGPGTRLTVT.

There are a few counts of this clone. Other nucleotide sequences in the sample specify the same CDR3. J is TRBJ1-1 and V is TRBV27; D may be TRBD1 (5 bases). CDR3 length equals 12 residues. The V end lost 5 bases, the J end lost 1 base, and 5 bases lay between the germline ends. Germline-derived CDR1 and CDR2 are MNHEY and SMNVEV (reference sequence). The CDR3: CASSGQNTEAFF. The CDR3 bases are TGTGCCAGCAGTGGACAGAACACTGAAGCTTTCTTT.

As for this clone: Different DNA sequences within this sample yield the same CDR3. This chain uses TRBV28 with TRBJ2-7; 9 nucleotides line up with TRBD1. V shed 3 bases, J shed 6 bases, and the junction held 6 bases outside the gene matches. The germline V gene has CDR1 MDHEN and CDR2 SYDVKM. This CDR3 is 14 amino acids long. The chain's CDR3 is CASSLRQGEFEQYF. The CDR3 nucleotides read TGTGCCAGCAGTTTGAGACAGGGGGAGTTCGAGCAGTACTTC.

About this clone: The sample contains more than one DNA sequence encoding this CDR3. The genes are TRBV4-1 and TRBJ2-5, with TRBD1 as a possible D gene (6 bases). The germline V gene has CDR1 MGHRA and CDR2 YSYEKL. The CDR3 covers 13 residues. The V and J ends lost 1 base and 5 bases respectively, with 8 bases between them. The CDR3 protein is CASSQVRGETQYF. The CDR3 DNA follows: TGCGCCAGCAGCCAAGTCAGGGGTGAGACCCAGTACTTC.

The CDR3 DNA reads as TGTGCCAGCAGTTTACCGCGGGAGCACGAGCAGTACTTC. Translating it yields CASSLPREHEQYF. The chain links TRBV28 to TRBJ2-7, with TRBD2 matching 7 bases. V lost 2 bases, J lost 5 bases, and 3 bases stayed unmatched. This CDR3 has 13 residues. CDR1 MDHEN and CDR2 SYDVKM come from the germline V gene.

The chain couples TRBV9 to TRBJ2-5, with 8 bases identical to TRBD1. The J call may not be correct, given that the DNA end is closer to TRBJ2-7. The CDR3 totals 15 residues. The germline V gene encodes CDR1 SGDLS and CDR2 YYNGEE. CDR3 residues: CASSAPQGALAEQYF. The CDR3 nucleotides are TGTGCCAGCAGCGCCCCTCAGGGGGCCTTGGCCGAGCAGTACTTC.

This chain uses TRBV27 with TRBJ1-2; D possibly corresponds to TRBD1 (5 bases). V was shortened by 4 bases and J by 2 bases, with 17 bases between the two germline ends. CDR1 and CDR2 (germline): MNHEY, SMNVEV (reference sequence). The CDR3 is made up of 16 amino acids. CDR3: CASSSPLRDRNYGYTF. CDR3 bases: TGTGCCAGCAGTTCCCCCCTACGAGACAGAAACTATGGCTACACCTTC.

This clone was counted many times. V is TRBV4-1 and J is TRBJ2-3; 8 bases map to TRBD2. The CDR3 is 16 residues long. CDR1 MGHRA and CDR2 YSYEKL come from the germline V gene. Trimming removed 1 base from V and 4 bases from J; junction bases left unmatched: 7. CDR3 loop: CASSQVLREVPDTQYF. The CDR3 DNA is TGCGCCAGCAGCCAAGTTTTGCGGGAGGTCCCAGATACGCAGTATTTT.

The chain combines TRBV13 with TRBJ2-1; tentatively, D is TRBD2 (6 bases). CDR3 length: 19 amino acids. V was trimmed by 5 bases and J by 1 base, leaving 24 bases between them. Looked up from germline, CDR1 is PRHDT and CDR2 is FYEKMQ (reference sequence). CDR3 amino acids: CASSTGVAETRGSYNEQFF. The CDR3 coding sequence is TGTGCCAGCAGCACCGGGGTAGCGGAAACAAGAGGTTCCTACAATGAGCAGTTCTTC.

The rearrangement joins TRBV4-2 to TRBJ2-1; D tentatively fits TRBD1 or TRBD2 (5 bases each). Germline assignment: CDR1 LGHNA and CDR2 YNFKEQ. Trimming shortened V by 0 bases and J by 6 bases, and 15 bases separated the two germline ends. CDR3 length: 16 amino acids. DNA of the CDR3: TGTGCCAGCAGCCAAGAGGTCAACCGTGGGGGCAATGAGCAGTTCTTC. Amino acid sequence: CASSQEVNRGGNEQFF.

V is TRBV5-4 and J is TRBJ1-3; TRBD1 agrees at 9 bases. This CDR3 is built from 15 residues. Germline V gives CDR1 SGHNT, CDR2 YYREEE (reference sequence). V trimming: 3 bases; J trimming: 4 bases; junction bases outside the gene matches: 5. In DNA form, the CDR3 reads TGTGCCAGCAGCTCCCGACAGGGGGAAGGAAACACCATATATTTT. Amino acids: CASSSRQGEGNTIYF.